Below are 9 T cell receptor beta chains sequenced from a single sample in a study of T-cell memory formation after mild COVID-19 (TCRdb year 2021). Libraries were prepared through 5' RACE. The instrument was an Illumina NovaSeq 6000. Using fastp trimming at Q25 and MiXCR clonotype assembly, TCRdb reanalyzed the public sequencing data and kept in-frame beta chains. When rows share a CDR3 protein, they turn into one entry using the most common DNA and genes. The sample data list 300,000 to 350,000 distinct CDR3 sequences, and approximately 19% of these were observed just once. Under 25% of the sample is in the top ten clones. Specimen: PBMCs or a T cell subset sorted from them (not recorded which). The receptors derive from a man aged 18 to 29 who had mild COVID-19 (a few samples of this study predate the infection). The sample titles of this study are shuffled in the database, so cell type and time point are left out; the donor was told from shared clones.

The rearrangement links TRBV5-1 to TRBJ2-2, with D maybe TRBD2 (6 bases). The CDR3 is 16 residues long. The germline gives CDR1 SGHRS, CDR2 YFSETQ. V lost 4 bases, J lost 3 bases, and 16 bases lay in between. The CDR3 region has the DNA TGCGCCAGCAGCCACCGGGACGGGGACTACACCGGGGAGCTGTTTTTT. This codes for CASSHRDGDYTGELFF.

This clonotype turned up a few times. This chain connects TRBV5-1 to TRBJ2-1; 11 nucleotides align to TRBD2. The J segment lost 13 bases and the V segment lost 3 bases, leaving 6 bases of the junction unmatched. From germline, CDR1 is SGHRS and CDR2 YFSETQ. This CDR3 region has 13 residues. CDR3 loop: CASSSLLAGAQFF. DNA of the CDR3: TGCGCCAGCAGCTCTCTACTAGCGGGGGCTCAGTTCTTC.

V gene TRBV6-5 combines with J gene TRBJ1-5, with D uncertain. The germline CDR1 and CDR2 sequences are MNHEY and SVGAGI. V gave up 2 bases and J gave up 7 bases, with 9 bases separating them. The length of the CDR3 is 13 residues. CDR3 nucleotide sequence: TGTGCCAGCAGTTACGGGGTCCGACAGCCCCAGCATTTT. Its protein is CASSYGVRQPQHF.

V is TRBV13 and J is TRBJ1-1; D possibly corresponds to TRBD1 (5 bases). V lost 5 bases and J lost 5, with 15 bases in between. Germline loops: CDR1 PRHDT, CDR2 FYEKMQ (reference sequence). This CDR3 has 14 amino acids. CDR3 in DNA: TGTGCCAGCAGCCGCAGGGCTTCATGGACTGAAGCTTTCTTT. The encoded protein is CASSRRASWTEAFF. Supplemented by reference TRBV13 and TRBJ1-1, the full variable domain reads AAGVIQSPRHLIKEKRETATLKCYPIPRHDTVYWYQQGPGQDPQFLISFYEKMQSDKGSIPDRFSAQQFSDYHSELNMSSLELGDSALYFCASSRRASWTEAFFGQGTRLTVV.

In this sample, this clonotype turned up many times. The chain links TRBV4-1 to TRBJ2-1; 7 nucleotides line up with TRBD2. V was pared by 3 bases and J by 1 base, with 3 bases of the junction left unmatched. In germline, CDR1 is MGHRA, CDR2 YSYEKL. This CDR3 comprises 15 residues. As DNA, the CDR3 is TGCGCCAGCAGCCAGCGGGGGTCGTCCTACAATGAGCAGTTCTTC. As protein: CASSQRGSSYNEQFF.

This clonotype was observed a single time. The CDR3 DNA is TGTGCCACCAGTGATTTGCACAGTGATACGCAGTATTTT. This gives the protein CATSDLHSDTQYF. The rearrangement joins TRBV24-1 to TRBJ2-3; D is unresolved. The CDR3 has 13 amino acids. Germline loops: CDR1 KGHDR, CDR2 SFDVKD. The germline V and J ends were trimmed by 0 bases and 6 bases, with 6 bases remaining between them.

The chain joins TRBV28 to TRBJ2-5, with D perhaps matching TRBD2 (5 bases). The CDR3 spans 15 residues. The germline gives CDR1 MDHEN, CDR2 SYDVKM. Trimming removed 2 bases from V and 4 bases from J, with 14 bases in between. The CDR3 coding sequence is TGTGCCAGCAGTTTAGGAACTAGGCTGGCAGAGACCCAGTACTTC. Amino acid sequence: CASSLGTRLAETQYF. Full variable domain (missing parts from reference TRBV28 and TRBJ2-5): DVKVTQSSRYLVKRTGEKVFLECVQDMDHENMFWYRQDPGLGLRLIYFSYDVKMKEKGDIPEGYSVSREKKERFSLILESASTNQTSMYLCASSLGTRLAETQYFGPGTRLLVL.

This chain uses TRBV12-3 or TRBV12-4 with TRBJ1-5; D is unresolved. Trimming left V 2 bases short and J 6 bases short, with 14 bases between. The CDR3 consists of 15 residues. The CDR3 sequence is CASSLSLVAFQPQHF. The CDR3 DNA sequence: TGTGCCAGCAGTTTATCGCTCGTAGCGTTTCAGCCCCAGCATTTT.

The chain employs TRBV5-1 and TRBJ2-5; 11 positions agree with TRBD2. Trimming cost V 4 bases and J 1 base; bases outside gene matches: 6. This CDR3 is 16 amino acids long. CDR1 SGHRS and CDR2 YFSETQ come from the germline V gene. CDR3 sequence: CASSPPGLAAQETQYF. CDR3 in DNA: TGCGCCAGCAGCCCGCCGGGACTAGCGGCCCAAGAGACCCAGTACTTC.